Given below is one T cell receptor (beta chain) in context. Its specificity is not known. The run depth of the assay was deep. The method was immunoSEQ multiplex PCR; TCRdb's version includes in-frame clones alone and lacks a portion of them. The table has around 550,000 clones, around 95% seen once. Naive CD8 isolation took CD45RO-negative cells positively selected for CCR7 and excluded terminally differentiated effector memory CD45RA+ cells. This sample stems from a study of shared clonotypes between healthy human individuals. The overall study: Contributing individuals were a couple of females and a few males aged 18 to 49.

Per the germline V gene, CDR1 is MGHDK and CDR2 is SYGVNS. This CDR3 contains 12 residues. Between the trimmed V and J ends, which lost 6 bases and 8 bases, there was a span of 10 bases. Notes on the study in general: What naive subsets generally showed was a larger estimated richness than memory subsets showed. Lower generation probabilities were found for non-shared clonotypes than for those shared by all four donors.

The chain carries TRBV25-1 and TRBJ2-2; D possibly corresponds to TRBD2 (6 bases). The receptor was isolated from a young woman in good health. The sample comprised naive CD8+ T cells sorted from blood. This CDR3 reads CASRDYRGELFF. The DNA of the CDR3 is TGTGCCAGCAGGGACTACCGAGGGGAGCTGTTTTTT.